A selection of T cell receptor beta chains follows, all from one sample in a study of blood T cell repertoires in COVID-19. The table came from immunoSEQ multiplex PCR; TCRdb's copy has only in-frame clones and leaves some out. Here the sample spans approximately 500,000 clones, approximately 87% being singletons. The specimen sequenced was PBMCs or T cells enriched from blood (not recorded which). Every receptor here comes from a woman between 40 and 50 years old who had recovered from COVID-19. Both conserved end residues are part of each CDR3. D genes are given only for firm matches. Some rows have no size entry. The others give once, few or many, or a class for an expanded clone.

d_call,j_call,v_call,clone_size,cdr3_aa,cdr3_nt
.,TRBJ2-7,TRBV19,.,CASSILGETEQYF,TGTGCCAGTAGTATTTTAGGAGAAACCGAGCAGTACTTC
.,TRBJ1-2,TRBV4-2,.,CASSQRDPGLNGYTF,TGTGCCAGCAGCCAGCGGGACCCTGGGCTCAATGGCTACACCTTC
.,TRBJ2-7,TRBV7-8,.,CASSSLTARSYEQYF,TGTGCCAGCAGCTCACTGACAGCGAGATCCTACGAGCAGTACTTC
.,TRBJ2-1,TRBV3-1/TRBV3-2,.,CASSRVSGHNEQFF,TGTGCCAGCAGCCGGGTTAGCGGCCACAATGAGCAGTTCTTC
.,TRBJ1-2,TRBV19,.,CASSTTALYGYTF,TGTGCCAGTAGTACAACAGCCCTCTATGGCTACACCTTC
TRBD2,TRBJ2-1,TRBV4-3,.,CASSHGLAGVQSYNEQFF,TGCGCCAGCAGCCACGGACTAGCGGGAGTTCAGTCCTACAATGAGCAGTTCTTC
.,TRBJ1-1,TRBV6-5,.,CASSYSGLSNTEAFF,TGTGCCAGCAGTTACTCTGGACTATCGAACACTGAAGCTTTCTTT
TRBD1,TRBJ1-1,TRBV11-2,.,CASRYDRVSPEAFF,TGTGCCAGCAGGTATGACAGGGTATCGCCTGAAGCTTTCTTT
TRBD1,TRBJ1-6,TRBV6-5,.,CASNPGQQNSPLHF,TGTGCCAGCAATCCGGGACAGCAGAATTCACCCCTCCACTTT
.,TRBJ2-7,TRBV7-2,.,CASSLQTGHEEQYF,TGTGCCAGCAGCCTCCAAACGGGACACGAGGAGCAGTACTTC
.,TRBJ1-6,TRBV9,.,CASSVARDNSPLHF,TGTGCCAGCAGCGTAGCTCGGGATAATTCACCCCTCCACTTT
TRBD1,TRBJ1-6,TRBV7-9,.,CASSLIVGDRGLESPLHF,TGTGCCAGCAGCCTGATTGTAGGGGACAGGGGGCTTGAATCACCCCTCCACTTT
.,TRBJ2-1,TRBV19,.,CASSYRLSGYNEQFF,TGTGCCAGTAGCTACAGGCTATCGGGCTACAATGAGCAGTTCTTC
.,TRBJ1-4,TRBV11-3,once,CASSLHLLDEKLFF,TGTGCCAGCAGCTTACACTTGTTGGATGAAAAACTGTTTTTT
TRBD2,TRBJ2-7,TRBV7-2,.,CASSYGAGGYYEQYF,TGTGCCAGCAGCTACGGGGCGGGAGGATACTACGAGCAGTACTTC
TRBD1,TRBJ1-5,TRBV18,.,CASSPGTGGNQPQHF,TGTGCCAGCTCACCAGGGACAGGAGGGAATCAGCCCCAGCATTTT
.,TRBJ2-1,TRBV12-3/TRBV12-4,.,CASSSNEQFF,TGTGCCAGCAGCAGTAATGAGCAGTTCTTC
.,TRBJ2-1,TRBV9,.,CASSVASSGLNEQFF,TGTGCCAGCAGCGTAGCGTCGAGCGGTCTAAATGAGCAGTTCTTC
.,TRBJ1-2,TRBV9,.,CASSVETGHGYTF,TGTGCCAGCAGCGTAGAAACAGGGCATGGCTACACCTTC
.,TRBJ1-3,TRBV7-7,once,CASSPDSSSGNTIYF,TGTGCTAGCAGCCCTGACAGTAGCTCTGGAAACACCATATATTTT
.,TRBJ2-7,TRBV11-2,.,CASSLASRSNYEQYF,TGTGCCAGCAGCTTAGCCTCCAGGTCAAACTACGAGCAGTACTTC
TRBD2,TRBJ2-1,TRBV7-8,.,CASSREAEQFF,TGTGCCAGCAGCCGGGAGGCGGAGCAGTTCTTC
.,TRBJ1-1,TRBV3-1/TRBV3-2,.,CASRKEVMNTEAFF,TGTGCCAGCAGGAAGGAGGTCATGAACACTGAAGCTTTCTTT
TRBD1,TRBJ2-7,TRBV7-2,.,CASSLGRTGSVQYF,TGTGCCAGCAGCTTAGGGCGGACAGGGTCCGTGCAGTACTTC
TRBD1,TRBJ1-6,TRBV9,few,CASIQGQGINSPLHF,TGTGCCAGCATTCAAGGACAGGGGATTAATTCACCCCTCCACTTT
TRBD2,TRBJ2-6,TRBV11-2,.,CASSPNGRGGYSGANVLTF,TGTGCCAGCAGCCCAAACGGGAGGGGTGGTTACTCTGGGGCCAACGTCCTGACTTTC
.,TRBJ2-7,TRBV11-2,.,CASSWLASLSYEQYF,TGTGCCAGCAGCTGGTTGGCTAGCCTCTCCTACGAGCAGTACTTC
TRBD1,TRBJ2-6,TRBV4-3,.,CASSQGHSQGVDGANVLTF,TGCGCCAGCAGCCAAGGCCACTCACAGGGGGTGGATGGGGCCAACGTCCTGACTTTC